The clone carrying this T cell receptor beta chain has only a few counts. Its antigen is not known. MiXCR was run by TCRdb on the reads, yielding one entry per CDR3 protein. Here the sample spans about 310,000 distinct CDR3 sequences, about a sixth being singletons. This record belongs to a study of T cell repertoires in cytomegalovirus infection. Study-wide context: Through public TCR beta signatures, both CMV infection and matching HLA type were indicated.

The study, taken as a whole, reports: Carriage of CMV together with the relevant HLA was identifiable through cumulative public TCR beta family frequency. The study found HLA-C-restricted CMV-specific TCR beta clonotypes dominating the ex vivo response.

Germline CDR1 is LGHNA and CDR2 is YSLEER. Trimming took 2 bases from V and 2 from J, leaving 18 bases between them. The CDR3 contains 18 residues. The gene calls are TRBV4-3 and TRBJ2-2; possible D gene TRBD1, 5 bases. The sequence was collected from a human donor in good health (CMV status not recorded). Some clones in this sample may be carry-over from other donors' samples. The specimen sequenced was PBMCs. The CDR3 nucleotides read TGCGCCAGCAGCCAAAGCCCGATGGGGCGAGGAAACACCGGGGAGCTGTTTTTT. It is translated as CASSQSPMGRGNTGELFF.